One sample yielded the 16 T cell receptor beta chains listed below, sequenced in a study of T-cell memory formation after mild COVID-19 (dated by TCRdb to 2020 to 2023). The library was produced with 5' RACE. For sequencing, an Illumina NovaSeq 6000 was employed. TCRdb cleaned the public reads at Q25 with fastp, built clones with MiXCR and kept in-frame beta chains. One record per CDR3 amino acid sequence lists the most common genes and DNA. This sample gives around 300,000 distinct CDR3 sequences in total; more than 13% of them show up just once. In total, the top ten clones hold 21% of the sample. Material: PBMCs or a T cell subset sorted from them (not recorded which). All receptors derive from a young man who had mild COVID-19 (a few samples of this study predate the infection). The sample titles of this study are shuffled in the database, so cell type and time point are left out; the donor was told from shared clones.

A few counts support this clonotype. The chain joins TRBV10-3 to TRBJ2-1; no clear D. The CDR3 has 14 residues. The germline V and J ends were trimmed by 0 bases and 14 bases, with 17 bases remaining between them. CDR1 ENHRY and CDR2 SYGVKD come from the germline V gene. The CDR3, as DNA: TGTGCCATCAGTGAGTCGAAGATTTCTAGTCTGGAGTTCTTC. It codes for CAISESKISSLEFF.

This chain joins TRBV20-1 and TRBJ2-3, with TRBD1 matching over 7 bases. The CDR3 totals 13 residues. CDR1 and CDR2 (germline): DFQATT, SNEGSKA (reference sequence). The V and J ends lost 6 bases and 7 bases, in that order; junction bases with no gene match: 10. The CDR3 loop is CSATGTADYTQYF. In DNA, the CDR3 is TGCAGTGCCACCGGGACAGCCGACTATACGCAGTATTTT.

This clonotype was detected only a few times. The chain is built from TRBV7-8 and TRBJ2-2, with 14 bases lining up with TRBD2. V shed 4 bases, J shed 5 bases, and the junction held 6 bases outside the gene matches. This CDR3 is 17 amino acids long. CDR1 is SGHVS and CDR2 is FQNEAQ in the germline V gene. The CDR3 nucleotides are TGTGCCAGCAGCTCGACTAGCGGGGGGGCCATAACCGGGGAGCTGTTTTTT. The encoded protein is CASSSTSGGAITGELFF. Combining the CDR3 with reference TRBV7-8 and TRBJ2-2 gives the whole variable domain GAGVSQSPRYKVAKRGQDVALRCDPISGHVSLFWYQQALGQGPEFLTYFQNEAQLDKSGLPSDRFFAERPEGSVSTLKIQRTQQEDSAVYLCASSSTSGGAITGELFFGEGSRLTVL.

The DNA of the CDR3 is TGTGCCAGCTCACCACCGGCAGGGGGGAACACTGAAGCTTTCTTT. The encoded protein is CASSPPAGGNTEAFF. The V gene is TRBV18, the J gene TRBJ1-1; 7 bases map to TRBD1. Germline V gene sequence: CDR1 KGHSH, CDR2 LQKENI. The V and J ends lost 0 bases and 1 base, in that order; junction bases with no gene match: 2. This CDR3 spans 15 amino acids.

This clonotype was picked up a small number of times. The chain links TRBV18 to TRBJ1-5; 10 positions match TRBD1. The CDR3 totals 14 residues. Germline CDR1 is KGHSH and CDR2 is LQKENI. V lost 6 bases to trimming and J lost 5 bases; unmatched junction nucleotides: 4. CDR3 nucleotide sequence: TGTGCCAGCTCGGCCGGGACAGGGGATCAGCCCCAGCATTTT. Its protein product is CASSAGTGDQPQHF.

The CDR3 spells CSATTGAPQLGNEQFF. CDR3 DNA sequence: TGCAGTGCGACTACCGGGGCGCCCCAGCTGGGCAATGAGCAGTTCTTC. The J gene is TRBJ2-1, the V gene TRBV20-1, with D perhaps being TRBD1 or TRBD2 (5 bases each). The V and J ends lost 6 bases and 6 bases respectively, with 24 bases between them. Germline CDR1 reads DFQATT; CDR2 reads SNEGSKA (reference sequence). CDR3 length equals 16 residues.

The chain carries TRBV28 and TRBJ1-2, with 8 positions matching TRBD1. The germline V gene has CDR1 MDHEN and CDR2 SYDVKM. Trimming took 6 bases from V and 4 from J; bases not matched to a gene: 7. The CDR3 extends over 14 amino acids. The CDR3 sequence: CASSEGQVFYGYTF. The CDR3 DNA sequence: TGTGCCAGCAGCGAGGGACAGGTGTTCTATGGCTACACCTTC.

Concerning this clonotype itself: One junction end disagrees with the germline gene, perhaps due to a read error. The CDR3 loop reads CATSRDTSGGNEHFF. Here the CDR3 DNA reads TGTGCCACCAGCAGAGATACTAGCGGGGGGAATGAGCATTTCTTC. The chain recombines TRBV15 with TRBJ2-1; 12 bases match TRBD2. The CDR3 has 15 residues. Germline values: CDR1 LNHNV, CDR2 YYDKDF (reference sequence). Full variable domain (rest looked up from reference TRBV15 and TRBJ2-1): DAMVIQNPRYQVTQFGKPVTLSCSQTLNHNVMYWYQQKSSQAPKLLFHYYDKDFNNEADTPDNFQSRRPNTSFCFLDIRSPGLGDTAMYLCATSRDTSGGNEHFFGPGTRLTVL.

This clonotype was observed at least ten times. The chain is built from TRBV29-1 and TRBJ2-5, with D maybe TRBD2 (5 bases). The CDR3 contains 12 residues. CDR1 and CDR2 from the germline V gene are SQVTM and ANQGSEA. Trimming cost V 4 bases and J 1 base, with 7 bases left between them. In nucleotides, the CDR3 is TGCAGCGTTGGGAGGAGCCAAGAGACCCAGTACTTC. It specifies CSVGRSQETQYF.

This clonotype was seen at least ten times. J is TRBJ2-2 and V is TRBV7-2; D may be TRBD2 (5 bases). V was shortened by 2 bases and J by 3 bases, with 10 bases between the two germline ends. The CDR3 covers 15 residues. CDR1 SGHTA and CDR2 FQGNSA come from the germline V gene. This CDR3 reads CASSLSGVDTGELFF. The DNA for the CDR3 is TGTGCCAGCAGCTTATCCGGGGTGGACACCGGGGAGCTGTTTTTT.

This clonotype was counted a few times. The chain combines TRBV4-1 with TRBJ1-2; D is unresolved. The germline V gene encodes CDR1 MGHRA and CDR2 YSYEKL. The CDR3 loop spans 15 amino acids. V was trimmed by 0 bases and J by 9 bases, leaving 17 bases between them. The CDR3, as DNA: TGCGCCAGCAGCCAAGACGACGGAAGGCCAATAAGCTACACCTTC. Translation gives CASSQDDGRPISYTF.

This clonotype was found a few times. V usage is TRBV6-1 and J usage is TRBJ2-3; 11 bases match TRBD2. CDR1 is MNHNS and CDR2 is SASEGT in the germline V gene. The CDR3 extends over 14 amino acids. V shed 4 bases and J 9 bases; nucleotides not matched to a gene: 6. CDR3 DNA: TGTGCCAGCAGTGTAGCGGGGGGGTACAAGACGCAGTATTTT. Amino acids: CASSVAGGYKTQYF.

This clonotype was seen only a few times. This chain joins TRBV29-1 and TRBJ2-1; 10 nucleotides match TRBD1. Germline trimming cut 6 bases from V and 10 bases from J; bases unmatched to any gene: 6. Germline lookup yields CDR1 SQVTM and CDR2 ANQGSEA. This CDR3 has 12 residues. This chain's CDR3 is CSVDDRGPEQFF. The CDR3 DNA is TGCAGCGTCGACGACAGGGGGCCAGAGCAGTTCTTC.

This clonotype was counted a few times. J is TRBJ2-1 and V is TRBV5-1; unclear D gene. CDR3 length: 13 amino acids. V lost 0 bases and J 8 bases, leaving 9 bases between the germline ends. Germline CDR1 is SGHRS and CDR2 is YFSETQ. The CDR3 is CASSLVGLDEQFF. The CDR3 DNA reads as TGCGCCAGCAGCTTGGTAGGGTTGGATGAGCAGTTCTTC.

The J gene is TRBJ1-6, the V gene TRBV18; no reliable D call. V lost 3 bases and J lost 6, with 6 bases in between. CDR1 is KGHSH, CDR2 LQKENI, per germline. The CDR3 extends over 13 amino acids. The CDR3 protein is CASSPRANSPLHF. CDR3 sequence (DNA): TGTGCCAGCTCACCGCGGGCTAATTCACCCCTCCACTTT.

This clonotype was observed a handful of times. The V gene is TRBV20-1, the J gene TRBJ1-1; 10 bases are a match to TRBD1. CDR3 size: 15 residues. Losses at the gene ends were 6 bases for V and 6 bases for J; bases not matched to a gene: 13. The germline V gene encodes CDR1 DFQATT and CDR2 SNEGSKA (reference sequence). The CDR3 protein is CSATRPGTGVAEAFF. The CDR3 DNA reads as TGCAGTGCCACTCGGCCCGGGACAGGGGTCGCTGAAGCTTTCTTT.